The rows below give T cell receptor beta chains drawn from one sample of a study of blood T cell repertoires in COVID-19. TCRdb's copy holds only in-frame clones and misses some; the assay was immunoSEQ multiplex PCR. The table has about 190,000 clones, around 82% seen once. Sequenced: peripheral blood. The source of these receptors is a man older than 75 with COVID-19, enrolled during active disease. CDR3s include the opening cysteine and the closing phenylalanine or tryptophan. D genes are given only for firm matches. Not all rows give a size; the values are once, few, many and, for expanded clones, a class.

NA,TRBV5-8,TRBJ1-4,NA,TGTGCCAGCAGCTTGGTACCCGGTGAAAAACTGTTTTTT,CASSLVPGEKLFF
NA,TRBV5-5,TRBJ1-3,NA,TGTGCCAGCAGCTTCTCAGTGGGAAACACCATATATTTT,CASSFSVGNTIYF
few,TRBV3-1/TRBV3-2,TRBJ2-1,NA,TGTGCCAGCAGCCAACGGGGATACAATGAGCAGTTCTTC,CASSQRGYNEQFF
few,TRBV3-1/TRBV3-2,TRBJ2-5,NA,TGTGCCAGCAGCCACCTTCCCAGAGGGGGGGATGGAGAGACCCAGTACTTC,CASSHLPRGGDGETQYF
NA,TRBV11-2,TRBJ1-5,TRBD1,TGTGCCAGCAGCTCCAGGGACAGGCGCTATAGCAATCAGCCCCAGCATTTT,CASSSRDRRYSNQPQHF
NA,TRBV6-6,TRBJ1-2,NA,TGTGCCAGCAGTTCTTCACCGGACACCCGAAGGGGCTACACCTTC,CASSSSPDTRRGYTF
NA,TRBV6-5,TRBJ2-4,TRBD1,TGTGCCAGTGGACAGGGGGCTGACATTCAGTACTTC,CASGQGADIQYF
few,TRBV24-1,TRBJ1-5,NA,TGTGCCACCAGTGATCGCAGGGCCCATCAGCCCCAGCATTTT,CATSDRRAHQPQHF
NA,TRBV19,TRBJ2-2,TRBD1,TGTGCCAGTAGAAGGGGACAGGGGAACACCGGGGAGCTGTTTTTT,CASRRGQGNTGELFF
NA,TRBV13,TRBJ2-1,TRBD2,TGTGCCAGCAGCCCCGGACTAGCGGGGGCCCCGCGTGAGCAGTTCTTC,CASSPGLAGAPREQFF